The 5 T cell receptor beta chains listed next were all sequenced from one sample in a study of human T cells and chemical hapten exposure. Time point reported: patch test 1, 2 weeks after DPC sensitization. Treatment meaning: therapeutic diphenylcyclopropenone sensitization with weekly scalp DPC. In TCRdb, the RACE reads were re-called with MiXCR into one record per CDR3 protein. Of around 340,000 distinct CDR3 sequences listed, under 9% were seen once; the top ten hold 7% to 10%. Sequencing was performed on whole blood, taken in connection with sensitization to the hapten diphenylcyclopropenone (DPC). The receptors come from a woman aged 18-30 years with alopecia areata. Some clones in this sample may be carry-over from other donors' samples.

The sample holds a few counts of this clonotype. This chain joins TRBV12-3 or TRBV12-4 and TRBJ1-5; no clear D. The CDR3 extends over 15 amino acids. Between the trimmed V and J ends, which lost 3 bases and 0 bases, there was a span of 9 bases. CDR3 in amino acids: CASSLIGSSNQPQHF. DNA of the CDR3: TGTGCCAGCAGTTTGATAGGGTCTAGCAATCAGCCCCAGCATTTT.

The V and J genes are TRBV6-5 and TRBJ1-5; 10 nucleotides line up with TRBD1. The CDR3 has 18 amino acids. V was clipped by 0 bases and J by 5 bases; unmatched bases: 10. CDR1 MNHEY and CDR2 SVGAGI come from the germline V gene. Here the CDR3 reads CASSYSLPGQGLDQPQHF. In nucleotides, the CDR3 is TGTGCCAGCAGTTACTCGTTGCCGGGACAGGGGCTTGATCAGCCCCAGCATTTT.

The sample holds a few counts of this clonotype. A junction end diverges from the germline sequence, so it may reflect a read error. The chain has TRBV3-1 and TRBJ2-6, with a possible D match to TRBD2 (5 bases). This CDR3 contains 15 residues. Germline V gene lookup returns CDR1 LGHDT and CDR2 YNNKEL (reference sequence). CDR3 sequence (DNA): TGTGCCAGCAGCCTCTCGGACTCCACCCATGGTGTCCTTACTTTC. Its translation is CASSLSDSTHGVLTF.

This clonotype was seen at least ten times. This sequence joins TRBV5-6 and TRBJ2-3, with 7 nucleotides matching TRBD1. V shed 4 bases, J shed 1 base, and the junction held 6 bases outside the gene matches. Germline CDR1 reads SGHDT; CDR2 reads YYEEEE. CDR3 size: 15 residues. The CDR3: CASSETGKGTDTQYF. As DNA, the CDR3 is TGTGCCAGCAGCGAGACAGGGAAGGGCACAGATACGCAGTATTTT.

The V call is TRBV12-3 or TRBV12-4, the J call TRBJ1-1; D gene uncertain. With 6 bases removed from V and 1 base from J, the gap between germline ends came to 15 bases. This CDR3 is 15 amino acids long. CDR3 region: CASSHTGSRNTEAFF. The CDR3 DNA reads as TGTGCCAGCAGCCACACCGGTTCAAGGAACACTGAAGCTTTCTTT.